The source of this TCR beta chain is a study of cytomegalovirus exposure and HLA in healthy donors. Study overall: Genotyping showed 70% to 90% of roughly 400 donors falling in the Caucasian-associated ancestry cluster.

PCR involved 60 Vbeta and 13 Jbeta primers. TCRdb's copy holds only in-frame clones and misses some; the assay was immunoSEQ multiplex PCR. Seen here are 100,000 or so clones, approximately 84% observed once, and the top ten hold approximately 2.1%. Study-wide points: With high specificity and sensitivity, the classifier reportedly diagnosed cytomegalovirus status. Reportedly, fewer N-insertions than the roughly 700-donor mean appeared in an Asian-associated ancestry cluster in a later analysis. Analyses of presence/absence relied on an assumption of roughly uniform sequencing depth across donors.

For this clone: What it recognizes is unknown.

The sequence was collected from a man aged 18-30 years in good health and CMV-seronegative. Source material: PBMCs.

The CDR3 DNA reads TGTGCCAGCAGCCGGAACACTGAAGCTTTCTTT. Translating it yields CASSRNTEAFF. The chain carries TRBV7-9 and TRBJ1-1; D unresolved. The CDR3 is 11 amino acids. CDR1 and CDR2 from the germline V gene are SEHNR and FQNEAQ (reference sequence). Trimming pared 5 bases from V and 1 base from J, leaving 2 bases between.